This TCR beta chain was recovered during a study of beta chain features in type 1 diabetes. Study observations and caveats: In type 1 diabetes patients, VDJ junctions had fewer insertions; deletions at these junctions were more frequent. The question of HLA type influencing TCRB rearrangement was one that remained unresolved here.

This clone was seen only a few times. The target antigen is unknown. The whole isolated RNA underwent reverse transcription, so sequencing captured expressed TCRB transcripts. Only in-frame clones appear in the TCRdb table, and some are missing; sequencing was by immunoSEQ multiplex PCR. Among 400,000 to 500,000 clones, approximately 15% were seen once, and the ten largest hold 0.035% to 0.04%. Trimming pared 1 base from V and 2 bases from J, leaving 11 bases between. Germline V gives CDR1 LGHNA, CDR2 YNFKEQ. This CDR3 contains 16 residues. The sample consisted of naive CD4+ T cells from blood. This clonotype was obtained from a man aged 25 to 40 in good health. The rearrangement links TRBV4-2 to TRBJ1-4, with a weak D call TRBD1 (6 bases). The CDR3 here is CASSQGQVTTNEKLFF. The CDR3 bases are TGTGCCAGCAGCCAAGGACAGGTGACGACTAATGAAAAACTGTTTTTT.